Sequencing of this TCR beta chain was carried out in a study of blood T cells in healthy people across ages. Primers used in a second PCR of about 7 to 12 cycles were a sample-barcoded 5' primer and a J-beta primer mix. TCRdb re-derived calls from the 5' RACE reads in MiXCR, one entry per CDR3 protein. This repertoire shows about 1.4 million distinct CDR3 sequences, 59% found once; its top ten account for 5.5% to 8%. Note on this clonotype: The junction departs from germline at one end; a sequencing error may be responsible.

The CDR3 totals 15 residues. The V gene's germline CDR1 is DFQATT and CDR2 SNEGSKA (reference sequence). V usage is TRBV20-1 and J usage is TRBJ2-3; D is unclear. The receptor was derived from a man between 18 and 29 years old in good health. Specimen: blood. CDR3: CSAGDWAVGTDTQYF. The CDR3 DNA follows: TGCAGTGCTGGAGACTGGGCGGTTGGCACAGATACGCAGTATTTT.